These T cell receptor beta chains were read from a single sample in a study of PD-1 and CTLA-4 blockade in melanoma. Clones were read by immunoSEQ multiplex PCR, and TCRdb kept only the in-frame ones, dropping some. The table records fewer than 20,000 clones, around 70% of them present only once. The sequencing used CD8+ T cells from peripheral blood, collected from a patient given anti-PD-1 treatment. These receptors were taken from a human donor with melanoma. Each CDR3 is given with its conserved first and last residue. A D gene is named only where the DNA matches it firmly. The size field is filled for only some rows; it gives once, few, many or a size class.

j_call v_call d_call clone_size cdr3_aa cdr3_nt
TRBJ1-5 TRBV27 . . CASSLLGYTGNQPQHF TGTGCCAGCAGTCTCCTGGGGTATACGGGCAATCAGCCCCAGCATTTT
TRBJ1-1 TRBV12-3/TRBV12-4 . . CASSPWGAEAFF TGTGCCAGCAGTCCATGGGGGGCTGAAGCTTTCTTT
TRBJ1-2 TRBV11-2 . once CASSSWGNGYTF TGTGCCAGCAGCTCCTGGGGGAACGGCTACACCTTC
TRBJ2-4 TRBV11-2 TRBD1 . CASSYSQGVAKNIQYF TGTGCCAGCAGCTATTCACAGGGGGTTGCCAAAAACATTCAGTACTTC
TRBJ2-2 TRBV11-2 . few CASSYGGLHSGELFF TGTGCCAGCAGCTACGGAGGACTACACTCCGGGGAGCTGTTTTTT
TRBJ2-7 TRBV5-5 . once CASSLESGDNEQYF TGTGCCAGCAGCTTGGAATCAGGGGACAACGAGCAGTACTTC
TRBJ2-7 TRBV5-1 . . CASSLSTNEQYF TGCGCCAGCAGCTTGAGCACGAACGAGCAGTACTTC
TRBJ2-1 TRBV11-2 . . CASSPRPAKYDNEQFF TGTGCCAGCAGCCCCCGCCCAGCAAAATATGACAATGAGCAGTTCTTC
TRBJ2-7 TRBV2 . . CASRGLRDEQYF TGTGCCAGCAGAGGCCTTAGGGACGAGCAGTACTTC
TRBJ2-3 TRBV9 TRBD2 . CASSVLAGDLTDTQYF TGTGCCAGCAGCGTACTAGCGGGGGATCTCACAGATACGCAGTATTTT
TRBJ2-1 TRBV4-1 . . CASSQVKVAINEQFF TGCGCCAGCAGCCAAGTGAAGGTAGCAATTAATGAGCAGTTCTTC
TRBJ2-1 TRBV5-5 TRBD1 . CASSLAGNRGPYNEQFF TGTGCCAGCAGCTTGGCCGGGAACAGGGGACCCTACAATGAGCAGTTCTTC
TRBJ1-6 TRBV2 . . CASSVLERVGSPLHF TGTGCCAGCAGTGTTTTGGAGAGAGTCGGCTCACCCCTCCACTTT
TRBJ1-1 TRBV13 TRBD1 few CASSLGTGEAFF TGTGCCAGCAGCTTGGGGACAGGGGAAGCTTTCTTT
TRBJ2-4 TRBV24-1 . . CATSDSVSSNIQYF TGTGCCACCAGTGATTCGGTTAGCTCGAACATTCAGTACTTC
TRBJ2-7 TRBV7-9 . . CASSPRGKSTYEQYF TGTGCCAGCAGCCCTCGGGGCAAGTCGACCTACGAGCAGTACTTC
TRBJ2-1 TRBV15 TRBD2 . CATSRGTSGSSYNEQFF TGTGCCACCAGCAGAGGGACTAGCGGCAGCTCCTACAATGAGCAGTTCTTC
TRBJ1-2 TRBV14 . . CASSPTRGGYTF TGTGCCAGCAGCCCGACCAGAGGTGGCTACACCTTC
TRBJ2-6 TRBV28 TRBD1 . CASSLADRFSGANVLTF TGTGCCAGCAGTTTAGCGGACAGGTTCTCTGGGGCCAACGTCCTGACTTTC
TRBJ1-4 TRBV5-8 TRBD1 once CASSLSGTGEEKLFF TGTGCCAGCAGCTTATCCGGGACAGGGGAGGAAAAACTGTTTTTT
TRBJ2-7 TRBV10-3 . once CAISVGASYEQYF TGTGCCATCAGTGTCGGGGCCTCCTACGAGCAGTACTTC
TRBJ1-2 TRBV5-4 . few CASSFEGGGYGYTF TGTGCCAGCAGCTTCGAGGGGGGGGGCTATGGCTACACCTTC
TRBJ2-3 TRBV27 . . CASSADRNLFIADTQYF TGTGCCAGCAGTGCTGACAGGAACCTTTTTATCGCAGATACGCAGTATTTT
TRBJ2-3 TRBV10-3 . few CAISESGDPRDTQYF TGTGCCATCAGTGAGTCGGGGGATCCCCGAGATACGCAGTATTTT
TRBJ1-2 TRBV7-9 . . CASSLEEGWYGYTF TGTGCCAGCAGCTTAGAGGAGGGATGGTATGGCTACACCTTC
TRBJ1-2 TRBV19 TRBD1 . CASTGDSWGYTF TGTGCCAGTACAGGGGACAGCTGGGGCTACACCTTC
TRBJ1-1 TRBV27 TRBD1 few CASSLRTGRNTEAFF TGTGCCAGCAGTTTAAGGACAGGCCGGAACACTGAAGCTTTCTTT
TRBJ1-2 TRBV14 . . CASSQDTGNYGYTF TGTGCCAGCAGCCAAGACACAGGGAACTATGGCTACACCTTC
TRBJ2-5 TRBV27 . . CASSPLEGRETQYF TGTGCCAGCAGTCCCCTCGAAGGGCGAGAGACCCAGTACTTC
TRBJ2-7 TRBV19 TRBD2 . CASSPRGGVHEQYF TGTGCCAGTAGTCCCCGGGGGGGAGTCCACGAGCAGTACTTC
TRBJ2-7 TRBV6-5 . . CASSPHLAGWGEQYF TGTGCCAGCAGTCCTCATCTGGCAGGGTGGGGCGAGCAGTACTTC
TRBJ1-2 TRBV6-5 . . CASIPQVGLNYGYTF TGTGCCAGCATTCCCCAGGTGGGGCTTAACTATGGCTACACCTTC
TRBJ1-2 TRBV6-5 TRBD1 . CASSSFSGTGNGYTF TGTGCCAGCAGTTCATTCTCCGGGACAGGGAACGGCTACACCTTC
TRBJ2-1 TRBV4-1 TRBD1 . CASSQVWTGNNEQFF TGCGCCAGCAGCCAAGTTTGGACAGGAAACAATGAGCAGTTCTTC
TRBJ1-5 TRBV3-1/TRBV3-2 TRBD1 . CASSPGTVVQPQHF TGTGCCAGCAGCCCCGGGACAGTCGTTCAGCCCCAGCATTTT
TRBJ1-5 TRBV19 . . CASSIWYEGNQPQHF TGTGCCAGTAGTATCTGGTATGAGGGTAATCAGCCCCAGCATTTT
TRBJ2-1 TRBV3-1/TRBV3-2 TRBD2 . CASSQDVLAGASYNEQFF TGTGCCAGCAGCCAAGACGTGTTAGCGGGAGCTTCTTACAATGAGCAGTTCTTC